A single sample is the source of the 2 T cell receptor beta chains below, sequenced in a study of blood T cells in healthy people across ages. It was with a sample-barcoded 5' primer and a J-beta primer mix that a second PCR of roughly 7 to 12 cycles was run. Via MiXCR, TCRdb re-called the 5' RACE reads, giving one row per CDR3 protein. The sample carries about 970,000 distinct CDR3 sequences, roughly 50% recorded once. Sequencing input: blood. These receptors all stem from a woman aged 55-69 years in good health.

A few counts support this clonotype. The CDR3 loop is CASSQAPTGLAGTQYF. Written as DNA, the CDR3 is TGTGCCAGCAGCCAAGCCCCAACGGGACTAGCGGGGACGCAGTATTTT. The chain uses TRBV4-2 and TRBJ2-3; 13 positions match TRBD2. Germline V gene lookup returns CDR1 LGHNA and CDR2 YNFKEQ. V lost 1 base and J lost 9; bases outside the gene matches: 7. This CDR3 is 16 amino acids long.

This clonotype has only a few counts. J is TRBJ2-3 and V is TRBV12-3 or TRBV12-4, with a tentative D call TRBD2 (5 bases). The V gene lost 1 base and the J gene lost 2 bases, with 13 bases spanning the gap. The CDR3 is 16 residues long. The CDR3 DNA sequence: TGTGCCAGCAGTTTAGGTCTAGCCTTAAACACAGATACGCAGTATTTT. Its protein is CASSLGLALNTDTQYF.